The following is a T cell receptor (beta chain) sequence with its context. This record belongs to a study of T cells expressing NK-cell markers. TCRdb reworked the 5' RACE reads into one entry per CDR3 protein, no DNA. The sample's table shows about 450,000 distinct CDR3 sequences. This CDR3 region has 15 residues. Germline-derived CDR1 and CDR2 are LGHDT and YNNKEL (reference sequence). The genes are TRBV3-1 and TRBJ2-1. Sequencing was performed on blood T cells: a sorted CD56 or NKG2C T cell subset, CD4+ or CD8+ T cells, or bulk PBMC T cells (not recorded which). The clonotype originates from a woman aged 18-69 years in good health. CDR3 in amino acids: CASSQDGGSYNEQFF.